This TCR beta chain was identified in a study of T cell changes during pregnancy in multiple sclerosis (dated by TCRdb to between 2018 and 2021). In terms of the full investigation: Changes in the T cell repertoire over the course of pregnancy were examined in this study in women with multiple sclerosis.

With respect to this clone: Which antigen it targets is not known. No base-level quality is on record; no much larger clone is a single base apart.

Library prep was done by the immunoSEQ multiplex PCR assay. TCRdb took over this immuneACCESS table, retaining in-frame rearrangements with V and J assigned. Such tables are incomplete; in checked studies, under half of the missing clones stem from an unresolved V gene, and the remainder is unexplained. The sample has 35,000 to 45,000 clones on record, roughly 87% of them singletons. The ten largest clones add up to 0.78% of the sample. The CDR3 spans 15 residues, from the cysteine through the phenylalanine. Of all the DNA, just the CDR3 is kept, 45 bases in frame from base 1. CDR1 and CDR2, looked up from the germline V gene, are SNHLY and FYNNEI. The junction shows trimming of 5 bases on V and 5 bases on J, plus 18 bases between the germline ends.

The receptor was isolated from a female donor in good health, enrolled as a control in a pregnancy study. The specimen comprised CD4+ T cells from peripheral blood mononuclear cells, sampled after pregnancy. The chain is assembled from TRBV2 and TRBJ1-2; a confident D gene designation cannot be given. The DNA sequence reads TGTGCCAGCAGTAACGTACGCGGCCCTGCGTATGGCTACACCTTC. This sequence encodes CASSNVRGPAYGYTF.